The 9 T cell receptor beta chains below all came from one sample that was sequenced in a study of blood T cell repertoires in COVID-19. The table came from immunoSEQ multiplex PCR; TCRdb's copy has only in-frame clones and leaves some out. The top ten hold 2% to 2.5% of the sample, which has some 260,000 clones, more than 70% seen once. Sequencing was done on a sample of peripheral blood. These receptor sequences come from a woman in her forties who had recovered from COVID-19.

This chain links TRBV6-4 with TRBJ1-2; TRBD1 is a possible D gene (6 bases). Trimming removed 6 bases from V and 2 bases from J, with 25 bases in between. The CDR3 contains 18 residues. Germline values: CDR1 MRHNA, CDR2 SNTAGT. The CDR3 sequence is CASRGKTGTPNINYGYTF. The CDR3 DNA follows: TGTGCCAGCAGGGGAAAAACCGGGACACCCAATATCAACTATGGCTACACCTTC.

This clone was recorded a few times. This chain links TRBV4-3 with TRBJ1-2, with a weak D call TRBD1 (5 bases). CDR1 LGHNA and CDR2 YSLEER come from the germline V gene. V shed 0 bases and J shed 1 base, with 9 bases lying between them. The CDR3 length is 15 residues. The CDR3 protein is CASSQDQGNNYGYTF. The CDR3 coding sequence is TGCGCCAGCAGCCAAGATCAGGGAAATAACTATGGCTACACCTTC.

The chain couples TRBV10-3 to TRBJ1-2; a weak D match, TRBD1 (5 bases). Germline-derived CDR1 and CDR2 are ENHRY and SYGVKD. V shed 0 bases and J shed 4 bases, with 15 bases lying between them. The CDR3 has 16 residues. DNA of the CDR3: TGTGCCATCAGTGAGTCGGTAGGGGCGGCGCCCTATGGCTACACCTTC. Its protein is CAISESVGAAPYGYTF.

This rearrangement joins TRBV7-3 to TRBJ2-2; D is possibly TRBD2 (5 bases). The V end was cut by 5 bases, the J end by 1 base, with 11 bases between. CDR1 and CDR2 from the germline V gene are SGHTA and FQGTGA. The CDR3 loop spans 15 amino acids. Here the CDR3 reads CASSLDGLNTGELFF. The CDR3 DNA reads as TGTGCCAGCAGCCTGGACGGACTGAACACCGGGGAGCTGTTTTTT.

V and J are TRBV7-2 and TRBJ2-3, with D perhaps matching TRBD1 (5 bases). Germline values: CDR1 SGHTA, CDR2 FQGNSA. The CDR3 covers 14 residues. V dropped 5 bases and J dropped 0 bases, with 9 bases sitting between them. The CDR3, as DNA: TGTGCCAGCAGCCCGACAGCTAGCACAGATACGCAGTATTTT. It encodes CASSPTASTDTQYF.

V gene TRBV5-4 combines with J gene TRBJ2-7; 12 positions agree with TRBD2. Germline V CDR1 and CDR2: SGHNT, YYREEE (reference sequence). V was pared by 4 bases and J by 2 bases, with 7 bases of the junction left unmatched. The CDR3 loop spans 16 amino acids. CDR3 sequence reads: CASSPGLAGLTYEQYF. The CDR3, as DNA: TGTGCCAGCAGCCCGGGACTAGCGGGCCTTACCTACGAGCAGTACTTC.

This chain links TRBV5-6 with TRBJ2-6, with D perhaps TRBD2 (5 bases). The germline V and J ends were trimmed by 5 bases and 2 bases, with 8 bases remaining between them. From germline, CDR1 is SGHDT and CDR2 YYEEEE. This CDR3 comprises 14 residues. The CDR3: CASRRVAGANVLTF. The CDR3 nucleotides read TGTGCCAGCAGGCGGGTGGCTGGGGCCAACGTCCTGACTTTC. Full variable domain (outside the CDR3, taken from reference TRBV5-6 and TRBJ2-6): DAGVTQSPTHLIKTRGQQVTLRCSPKSGHDTVSWYQQALGQGPQFIFQYYEEEERQRGNFPDRFSGHQFPNYSSELNVNALLLGDSALYLCASRRVAGANVLTFGAGSRLTVL.

This clone was seen many times. This chain links TRBV6-2 or TRBV6-3 with TRBJ1-5; weak D call: TRBD1 (6 bases). The germline V gene has CDR1 MNHEY and CDR2 SVGEGT. The V and J ends lost 0 bases and 15 bases respectively, with 12 bases between them. The CDR3 covers 12 residues. The CDR3 spells CASSYSDSDWHF. The CDR3, as DNA: TGTGCCAGCAGTTACTCGGACAGCGATTGGCATTTT.

This sequence joins TRBV5-1 and TRBJ2-1; 7 nucleotides match TRBD1. This CDR3 contains 15 residues. Looked up from germline, CDR1 is SGHRS and CDR2 is YFSETQ. Trimming removed 4 bases from V and 7 bases from J; junction bases left unmatched: 11. CDR3 in amino acids: CASSLRQGTLNEQFF. CDR3 nucleotides: TGCGCCAGCAGCCTACGACAGGGTACTTTGAATGAGCAGTTCTTC. Based on the CDR3 plus reference TRBV5-1 and TRBJ2-1, the full variable domain is KAGVTQTPRYLIKTRGQQVTLSCSPISGHRSVSWYQQTPGQGLQFLFEYFSETQRNKGNFPGRFSGRQFSNSRSEMNVSTLELGDSALYLCASSLRQGTLNEQFFGPGTRLTVL.